These 13 T cell receptor beta chains were all obtained from the same sample, sequenced in a study of CD8+ T cells in alopecia areata. RNA was extracted and reverse transcribed into cDNA as the sequencing template. Clones were read by immunoSEQ multiplex PCR, and TCRdb kept only the in-frame ones, dropping some. Of about 110,000 clones listed, approximately 59% were seen once; the top ten hold roughly 20%. The sequencing sample was made of CD8+ T cells sorted from blood. The receptors come from a human donor in good health.

V and J are TRBV7-9 and TRBJ2-7; possibly TRBD1 for D (6 bases). CDR3 size: 12 residues. V shed 11 bases and J shed 6 bases, with 17 bases lying between them. CDR1 and CDR2 from the germline V gene are SEHNR and FQNEAQ (reference sequence). The CDR3 DNA follows: TGTGCCTCAGAGCCCCAGGGGCCCGAGCAGTACTTC. Protein product: CASEPQGPEQYF.

Only a few counts were recorded for this clone. This chain joins TRBV5-1 and TRBJ1-1, with D hard to call. This CDR3 has 14 amino acids. The germline V gene encodes CDR1 SGHRS and CDR2 YFSETQ. The V end lost 0 bases, the J end lost 2 bases, and 8 bases lay between the germline ends. CDR3 sequence (DNA): TGCGCCAGCAGCTTGGATGCCAGCAACACTGAAGCTTTCTTT. This codes for CASSLDASNTEAFF.

The chain links TRBV29-1 to TRBJ2-3; D not resolved. The germline gives CDR1 SQVTM, CDR2 ANQGSEA. Trimming stripped 0 bases from V and 1 base from J, with 8 bases between. The CDR3 contains 14 residues. The CDR3 here is CSVEDPGGTDTQYF. CDR3 nucleotide sequence: TGCAGCGTTGAAGATCCCGGCGGCACAGATACGCAGTATTTT.

V gene TRBV13 combines with J gene TRBJ2-7; 14 bases are a match to TRBD2. Germline-derived CDR1 and CDR2 are PRHDT and FYEKMQ (reference sequence). There are 18 residues in the CDR3. V trimming: 1 base; J trimming: 2 bases; junction bases outside the gene matches: 7. The CDR3 DNA reads as TGTGCCAGCAGCTTAGAGGGGACTAGCGGGGGCCGCACCTACGAGCAGTACTTC. This encodes CASSLEGTSGGRTYEQYF.

As concerns this clone: The same CDR3 arises from other DNA sequences in this sample as well. The V call is TRBV5-6, the J call TRBJ2-7; 10 bases align to TRBD1. J lost 5 bases, V lost 3 bases, and 5 bases had no gene match. The CDR3 is 14 amino acids. The V gene's germline CDR1 is SGHDT and CDR2 YYEEEE. As DNA, the CDR3 is TGTGCCAGCAGCTCCCGACAGGGGGCGAACGAGCAGTACTTC. It is translated as CASSSRQGANEQYF. Complete variable domain (other parts from reference TRBV5-6 and TRBJ2-7): DAGVTQSPTHLIKTRGQQVTLRCSPKSGHDTVSWYQQALGQGPQFIFQYYEEEERQRGNFPDRFSGHQFPNYSSELNVNALLLGDSALYLCASSSRQGANEQYFGPGTRLTVT.

V usage is TRBV12-5 and J usage is TRBJ2-7, with TRBD2 identical over 11 bases. J was trimmed by 0 bases and V by 3 bases; bases with no gene match: 1. Germline V gene data show CDR1 as LGHNT and CDR2 as FRNRAP. The CDR3 has 15 amino acids. Here the CDR3 reads CASGFSGGASYEQYF. CDR3 DNA sequence: TGTGCTAGTGGTTTTAGCGGGGGGGCCTCCTACGAGCAGTACTTC.

The chain couples TRBV5-6 to TRBJ1-4; 9 nucleotides align to TRBD1. CDR3 length equals 15 residues. In germline, CDR1 is SGHDT, CDR2 YYEEEE. Losses at the gene ends were 3 bases for V and 7 bases for J; bases not matched to a gene: 7. The CDR3 DNA is TGTGCCAGCAGCTGGGGACAGGGCCAGGCTGAAAAACTGTTTTTT. Amino acid sequence: CASSWGQGQAEKLFF.

In DNA form, the CDR3 reads TGTGCCAGCAGCCAAAAGCGGGGGGGCGGGAAGGAAGAGCAGTACTTC. Its protein product is CASSQKRGGGKEEQYF. The chain employs TRBV7-2 and TRBJ2-7; 10 bases align to TRBD2. This CDR3 is built from 16 residues. Losses at the gene ends were 5 bases for V and 7 bases for J; bases not matched to a gene: 14. The germline gives CDR1 SGHTA, CDR2 FQGNSA.

J is TRBJ2-7 and V is TRBV29-1; possibly TRBD1 for D (5 bases). Germline V gene sequence: CDR1 SQVTM, CDR2 ANQGSEA. V shed 0 bases and J shed 3 bases, with 12 bases lying between them. CDR3 size: 14 residues. DNA for the CDR3: TGCAGCGTTGAAGATCCCGACAGAAACTACGAGCAGTACTTC. Translated, it gives CSVEDPDRNYEQYF.

This clone showed up just once. The chain links TRBV5-6 to TRBJ1-5; D perhaps matches TRBD1 (6 bases). Germline loops: CDR1 SGHDT, CDR2 YYEEEE. Deletions cut 4 bases from V and 3 bases from J, with 11 bases between. The CDR3 has 14 residues. As DNA, the CDR3 is TGTGCCAGCAGCCTCGGACAGATCAATCAGCCCCAGCATTTT. Translating gives CASSLGQINQPQHF.

This clone appeared a single time. The chain combines TRBV6-6 with TRBJ2-1; possibly TRBD1 or TRBD2 for D (5 bases each). V lost 7 bases and J 2 bases, leaving 15 bases between the germline ends. Germline V lookup: CDR1 MNHNY, CDR2 SVGAGI (reference sequence). The length of the CDR3 is 15 residues. CDR3 loop: CASKLGVYAYNEQFF. Written as DNA, the CDR3 is TGTGCCAGCAAACTGGGGGTTTACGCCTACAATGAGCAGTTCTTC.

The chain has TRBV29-1 and TRBJ2-7; D is possibly TRBD1 (6 bases). CDR1 is SQVTM and CDR2 is ANQGSEA in the germline V gene. CDR3 size: 12 residues. V lost 3 bases and J 1 base, leaving 7 bases between the germline ends. The CDR3 is CSVDQGSYEQYF. In DNA form, the CDR3 reads TGCAGCGTTGACCAGGGGTCCTACGAGCAGTACTTC.

This chain uses TRBV9 with TRBJ2-2; 8 bases align to TRBD1. Per germline, CDR1 SGDLS and CDR2 YYNGEE. V gave up 0 bases and J gave up 7 bases; unmatched junction bases: 2. The CDR3 has 14 amino acids. CDR3 coding DNA: TGTGCCAGCAGCGTAGTTGGACAGGGCGGGGAGCTGTTTTTT. Translated, it gives CASSVVGQGGELFF.